This T cell receptor (beta chain) was profiled in a study of memory CD8 T cells in hepatitis C reinfection. Stated time point: peak reinfection, 3 to 8 weeks after reinfection detection. Sorted cells were sequenced directly ex vivo without any in vitro expansion. People who inject drugs from Montreal's HEPCO study were the donors. At all three reinfection time points, viable CD3+ CD8+ CD45RO- cells from two donors served as controls. Repertoires were generated with immunoSEQ multiplex PCR, while TCRdb's copy carries only in-frame clones and drops some. The sample holds about 45,000 clones; around 87% are singletons and the top ten take approximately 1.2%. Trimming shortened V by 9 bases and J by 2 bases, and 17 bases separated the two germline ends. The CDR3 contains 15 residues. Germline assignment: CDR1 SGHRS and CDR2 YFSETQ.

The receptor was isolated from a young man with hepatitis C virus infection. The sample consisted of naive CD8+ T cells sorted from blood. The J gene is TRBJ2-2, the V gene TRBV5-1, with D possibly TRBD1 on 5 matching bases. The CDR3: CAIQTETLNTGELFF. The CDR3, as DNA: TGCGCCATCCAGACAGAAACACTAAACACCGGGGAGCTGTTTTTT.